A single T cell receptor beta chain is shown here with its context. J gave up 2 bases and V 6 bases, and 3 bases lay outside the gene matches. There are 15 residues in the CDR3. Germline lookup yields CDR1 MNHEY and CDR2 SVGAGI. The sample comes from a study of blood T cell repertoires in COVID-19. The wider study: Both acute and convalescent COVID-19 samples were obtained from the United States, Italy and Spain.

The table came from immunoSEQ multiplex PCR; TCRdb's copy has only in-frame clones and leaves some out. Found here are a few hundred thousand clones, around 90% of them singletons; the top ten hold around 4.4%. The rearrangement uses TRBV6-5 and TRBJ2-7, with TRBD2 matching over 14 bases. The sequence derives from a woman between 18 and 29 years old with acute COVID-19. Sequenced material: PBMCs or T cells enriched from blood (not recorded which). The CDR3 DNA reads TGTGCCAGCAGCCAGGGACTAGCGGGAGCCTACGAGCAGTACTTC. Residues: CASSQGLAGAYEQYF.